This T cell receptor (beta chain) was sequenced for a study of response to subunit inactivated influenza vaccine. General study points: Authors suggested few new T cells are recruited by each seasonal influenza vaccination.

CDR3 size: 15 residues. V was cut by 4 bases and J by 2 bases, with 13 bases left in between. CDR1 and CDR2 from the germline V gene are KGHSH and LQKENI. Details on this clonotype: Its cognate antigen is unknown.

One entry per CDR3 protein results from TCRdb running MiXCR on the RT-PCR reads. Seen here are around 480,000 distinct CDR3 sequences, about 10% observed once, and the top ten hold around 12%. The specimen was PBMCs from blood, collected roughly 46 days after vaccination. The sequence was obtained from a man aged 45-65 years who received an inactivated influenza vaccine. The gene calls are TRBV18 and TRBJ2-3, with D tentatively TRBD2 (7 bases). The CDR3 loop is CASSQTGGNTDTQYF. The CDR3 nucleotides are TGTGCCAGCTCACAGACGGGGGGCAACACAGATACGCAGTATTTT.